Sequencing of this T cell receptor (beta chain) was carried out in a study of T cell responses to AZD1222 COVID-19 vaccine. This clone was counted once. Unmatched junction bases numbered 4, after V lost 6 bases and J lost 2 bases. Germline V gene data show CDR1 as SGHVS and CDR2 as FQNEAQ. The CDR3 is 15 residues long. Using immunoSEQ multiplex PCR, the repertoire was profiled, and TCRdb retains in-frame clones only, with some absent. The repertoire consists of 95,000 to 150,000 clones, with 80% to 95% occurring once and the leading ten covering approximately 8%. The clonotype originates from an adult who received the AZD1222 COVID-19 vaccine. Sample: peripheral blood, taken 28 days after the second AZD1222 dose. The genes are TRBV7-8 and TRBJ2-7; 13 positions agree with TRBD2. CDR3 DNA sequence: TGTGCCAGCAGTTCCGGACTAGCGGGAGCCTACGAGCAGTACTTC. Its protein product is CASSSGLAGAYEQYF.